This T cell receptor beta chain was sequenced during a study of siplizumab effects on memory and regulatory T cells. This CDR3 comprises 15 residues. The V end lost 4 bases, the J end lost 5 bases, and 18 bases lay between the germline ends. The germline V gene has CDR1 WNHNN and CDR2 SYGVQD (reference sequence). The repertoire was sequenced with immunoSEQ multiplex PCR; TCRdb's copy has only in-frame clones and lacks some. The data hold approximately 97,000 clones, with more than 85% observed a single time. The sequenced material came from CD4+ T cells sorted from blood. The rearrangement joins TRBV10-1 to TRBJ2-7; D possibly uses TRBD1 or TRBD2 (5 bases each). The TCR sequence derives from a human donor in good health. The CDR3 DNA reads as TGCGCCAGCAGTGCCCTAGGGGTTAGGACTCACGAGCAGTACTTC. Translating it yields CASSALGVRTHEQYF.